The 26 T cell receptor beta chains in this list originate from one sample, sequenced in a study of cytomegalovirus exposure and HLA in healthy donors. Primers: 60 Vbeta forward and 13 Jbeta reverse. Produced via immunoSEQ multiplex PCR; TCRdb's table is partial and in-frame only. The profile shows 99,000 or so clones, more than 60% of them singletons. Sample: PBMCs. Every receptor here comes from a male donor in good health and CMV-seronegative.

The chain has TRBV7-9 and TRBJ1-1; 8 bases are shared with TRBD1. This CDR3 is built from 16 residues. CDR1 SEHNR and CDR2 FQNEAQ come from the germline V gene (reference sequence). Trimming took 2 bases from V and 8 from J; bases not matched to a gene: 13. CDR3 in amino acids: CASSLNSRGQKEEAFF. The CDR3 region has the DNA TGTGCCAGCAGCTTAAACAGCAGGGGGCAGAAGGAAGAAGCTTTCTTT.

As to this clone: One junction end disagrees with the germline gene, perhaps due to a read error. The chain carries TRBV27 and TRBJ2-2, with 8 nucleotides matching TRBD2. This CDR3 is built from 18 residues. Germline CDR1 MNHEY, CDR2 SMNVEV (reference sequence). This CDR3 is CAGSLSKGLEKFGGELFF. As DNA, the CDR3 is TGTGCCGGCAGTTTATCGAAGGGACTAGAAAAGTTTGGCGGGGAGCTGTTTTTT.

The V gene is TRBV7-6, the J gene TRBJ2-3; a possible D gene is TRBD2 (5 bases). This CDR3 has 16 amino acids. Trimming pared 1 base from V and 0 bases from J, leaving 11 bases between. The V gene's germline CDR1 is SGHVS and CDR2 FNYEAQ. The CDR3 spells CASSLGLGGSTDTQYF. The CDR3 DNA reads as TGTGCCAGCAGCTTAGGATTAGGCGGGAGCACAGATACGCAGTATTTT.

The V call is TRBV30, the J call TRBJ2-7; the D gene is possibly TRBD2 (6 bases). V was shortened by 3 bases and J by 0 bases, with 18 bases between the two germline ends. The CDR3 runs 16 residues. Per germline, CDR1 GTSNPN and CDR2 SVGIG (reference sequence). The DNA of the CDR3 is TGTGCCTGGAGCCATTCCTGGGACTTTAGCTCCTACGAGCAGTACTTC. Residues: CAWSHSWDFSSYEQYF.

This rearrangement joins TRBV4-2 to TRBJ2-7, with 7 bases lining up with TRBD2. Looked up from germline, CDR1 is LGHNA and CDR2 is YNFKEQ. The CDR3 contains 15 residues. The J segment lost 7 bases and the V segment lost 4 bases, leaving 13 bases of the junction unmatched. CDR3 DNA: TGTGCCAGCAGCCTGCGGCTAGCGGACGCCTTAGAGCAGTACTTC. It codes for CASSLRLADALEQYF.

CDR3 region: CASSQDTGPYGYTF. In DNA, the CDR3 is TGTGCCAGCAGCCAGGACACAGGACCCTATGGCTACACCTTC. The chain combines TRBV7-2 with TRBJ1-2; D is possibly TRBD1 (5 bases). Trimming left V 5 bases short and J 4 bases short, with 14 bases between. CDR1 and CDR2 from the germline V gene are SGHTA and FQGNSA. The CDR3 is 14 residues long.

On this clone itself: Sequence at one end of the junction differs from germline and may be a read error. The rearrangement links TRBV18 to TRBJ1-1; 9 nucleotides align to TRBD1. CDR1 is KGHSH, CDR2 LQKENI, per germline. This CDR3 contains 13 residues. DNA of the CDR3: TGTGCCAGCTCACCCCGGCCGGGACAGGGATCGATCTTT. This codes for CASSPRPGQGSIF. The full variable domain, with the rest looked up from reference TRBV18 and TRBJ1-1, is NAGVMQNPRHLVRRRGQEARLRCSPMKGHSHVYWYRQLPEEGLKFMVYLQKENIIDESGMPKERFSAEFPKEGPSILRIQQVVRGDSAAYFCASSPRPGQGSIFGQGTRLTVV.

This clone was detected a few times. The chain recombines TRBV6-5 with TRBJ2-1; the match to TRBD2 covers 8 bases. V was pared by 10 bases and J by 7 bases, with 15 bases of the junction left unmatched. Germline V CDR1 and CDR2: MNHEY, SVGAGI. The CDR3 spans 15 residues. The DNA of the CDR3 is TGTGCCACTCAGACGGGGGCGGGAGGAGTAAATGAGCAGTTCTTC. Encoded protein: CATQTGAGGVNEQFF.

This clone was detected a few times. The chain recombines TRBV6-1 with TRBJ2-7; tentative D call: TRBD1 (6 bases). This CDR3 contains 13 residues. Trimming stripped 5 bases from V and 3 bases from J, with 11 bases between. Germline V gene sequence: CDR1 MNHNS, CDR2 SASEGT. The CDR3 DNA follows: TGTGCCAGCAGTATGACAGGTAACTACGAGCAGTACTTC. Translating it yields CASSMTGNYEQYF.

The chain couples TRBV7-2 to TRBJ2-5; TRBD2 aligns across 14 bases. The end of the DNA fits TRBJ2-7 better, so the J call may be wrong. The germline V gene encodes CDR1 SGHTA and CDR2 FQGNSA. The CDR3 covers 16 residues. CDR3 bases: TGTGCCAGCAGCACAACGGGACTAGCGGGAGAGTACGAGCAGTACTTC. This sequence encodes CASSTTGLAGEYEQYF.

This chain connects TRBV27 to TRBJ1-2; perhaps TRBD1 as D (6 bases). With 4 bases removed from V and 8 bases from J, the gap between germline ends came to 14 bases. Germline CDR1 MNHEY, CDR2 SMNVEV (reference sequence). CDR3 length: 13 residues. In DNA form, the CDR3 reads TGTGCCAGCAGTTCTATAGACAGGTTGGGCTACACCTTC. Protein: CASSSIDRLGYTF.

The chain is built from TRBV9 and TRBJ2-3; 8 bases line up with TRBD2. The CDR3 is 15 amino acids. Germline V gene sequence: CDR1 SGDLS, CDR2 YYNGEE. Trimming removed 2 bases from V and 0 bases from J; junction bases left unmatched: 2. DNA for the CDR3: TGTGCCAGCAGCGTGGCTAGCGGGAGCACAGATACGCAGTATTTT. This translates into CASSVASGSTDTQYF.

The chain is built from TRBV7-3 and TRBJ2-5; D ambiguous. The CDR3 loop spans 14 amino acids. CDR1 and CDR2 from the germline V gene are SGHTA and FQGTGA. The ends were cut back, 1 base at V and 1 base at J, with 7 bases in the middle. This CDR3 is CASSLRASQETQYF. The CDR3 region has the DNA TGTGCCAGCAGCTTAAGGGCCAGCCAAGAGACCCAGTACTTC.

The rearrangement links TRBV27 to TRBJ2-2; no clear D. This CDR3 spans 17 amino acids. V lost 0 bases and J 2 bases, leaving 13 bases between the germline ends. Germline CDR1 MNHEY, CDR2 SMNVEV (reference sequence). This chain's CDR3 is CASSLSGRLLNTGELFF. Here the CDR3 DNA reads TGTGCCAGCAGTTTATCTGGGCGCCTCCTTAACACCGGGGAGCTGTTTTTT.

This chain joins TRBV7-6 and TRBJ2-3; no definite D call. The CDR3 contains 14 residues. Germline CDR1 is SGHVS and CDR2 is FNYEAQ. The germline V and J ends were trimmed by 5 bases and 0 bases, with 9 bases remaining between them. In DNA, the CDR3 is TGTGCCAGCAGCACGACTCCTAGCACAGATACGCAGTATTTT. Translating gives CASSTTPSTDTQYF.

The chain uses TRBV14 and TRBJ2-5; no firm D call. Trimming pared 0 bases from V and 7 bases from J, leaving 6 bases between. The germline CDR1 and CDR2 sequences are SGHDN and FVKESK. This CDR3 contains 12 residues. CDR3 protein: CASSQDLATQYF. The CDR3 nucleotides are TGTGCCAGCAGCCAAGATTTGGCGACCCAGTACTTC.

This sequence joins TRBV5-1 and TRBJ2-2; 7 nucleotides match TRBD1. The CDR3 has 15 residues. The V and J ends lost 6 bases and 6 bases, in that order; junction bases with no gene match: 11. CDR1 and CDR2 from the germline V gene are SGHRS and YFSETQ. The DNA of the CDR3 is TGCGCCAGCACCGACCGGACAGGTTCGGCCGGGGAGCTGTTTTTT. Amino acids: CASTDRTGSAGELFF.

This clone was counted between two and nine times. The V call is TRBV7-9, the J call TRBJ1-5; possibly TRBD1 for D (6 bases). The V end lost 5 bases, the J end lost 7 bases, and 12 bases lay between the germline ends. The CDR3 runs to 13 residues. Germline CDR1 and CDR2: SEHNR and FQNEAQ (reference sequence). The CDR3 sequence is CASSGSGGQPQHF. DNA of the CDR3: TGTGCCAGCAGCGGGTCTGGGGGCCAGCCCCAGCATTTT.

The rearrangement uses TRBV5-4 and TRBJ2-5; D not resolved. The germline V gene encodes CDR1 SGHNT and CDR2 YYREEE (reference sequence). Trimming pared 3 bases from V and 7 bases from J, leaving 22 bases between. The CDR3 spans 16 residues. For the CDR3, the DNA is TGTGCCAGCAGCTCCTCCAGAGACGAAGTTCTAGGGACCCAGTACTTC. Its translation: CASSSSRDEVLGTQYF.

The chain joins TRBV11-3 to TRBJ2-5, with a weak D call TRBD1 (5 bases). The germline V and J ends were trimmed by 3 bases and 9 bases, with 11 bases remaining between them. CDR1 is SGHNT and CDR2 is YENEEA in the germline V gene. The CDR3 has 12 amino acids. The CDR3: CASSFRAQAQYF. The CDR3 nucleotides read TGTGCCAGCAGCTTCAGGGCCCAGGCCCAGTACTTC.

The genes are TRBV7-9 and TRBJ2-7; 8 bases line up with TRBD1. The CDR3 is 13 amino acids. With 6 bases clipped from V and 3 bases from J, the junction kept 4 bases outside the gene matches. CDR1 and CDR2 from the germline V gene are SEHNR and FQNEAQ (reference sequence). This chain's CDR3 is CASSRQGIYEQYF. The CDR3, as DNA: TGTGCCAGCAGTAGACAGGGGATCTACGAGCAGTACTTC.

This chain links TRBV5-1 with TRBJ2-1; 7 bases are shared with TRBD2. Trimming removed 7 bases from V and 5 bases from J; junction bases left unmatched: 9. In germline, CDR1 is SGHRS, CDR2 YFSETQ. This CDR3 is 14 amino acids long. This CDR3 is CASCPGRENNEQFF. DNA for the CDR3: TGCGCCAGCTGTCCAGGGCGGGAGAACAATGAGCAGTTCTTC.

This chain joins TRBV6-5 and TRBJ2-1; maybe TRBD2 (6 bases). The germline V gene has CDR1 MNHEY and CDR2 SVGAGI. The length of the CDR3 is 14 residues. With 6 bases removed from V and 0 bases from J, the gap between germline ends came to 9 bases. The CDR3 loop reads CASSHGSSYNEQFF. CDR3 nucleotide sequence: TGTGCCAGCAGCCACGGGAGCTCCTACAATGAGCAGTTCTTC.

The CDR3 DNA is TGTGCCAGCAGCGTAGGAGCGGGGACGTCCTACGAGCAGTACTTC. Amino acids: CASSVGAGTSYEQYF. This chain links TRBV9 with TRBJ2-7, with TRBD2 matching 7 bases. The germline gives CDR1 SGDLS, CDR2 YYNGEE. Unmatched junction bases numbered 4, after V lost 0 bases and J lost 1 base. The CDR3 covers 15 residues. Together with reference TRBV9 and TRBJ2-7, the CDR3 gives the full variable domain: DSGVTQTPKHLITATGQRVTLRCSPRSGDLSVYWYQQSLDQGLQFLIQYYNGEERAKGNILERFSAQQFPDLHSELNLSSLELGDSALYFCASSVGAGTSYEQYFGPGTRLTVT.

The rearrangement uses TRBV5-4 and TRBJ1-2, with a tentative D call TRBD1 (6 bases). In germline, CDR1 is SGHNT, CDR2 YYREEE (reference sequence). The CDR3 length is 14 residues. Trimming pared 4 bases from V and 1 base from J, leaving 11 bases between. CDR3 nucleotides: TGTGCCAGCAGCAGGACAGAGGTTAACTATGGCTACACCTTC. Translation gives CASSRTEVNYGYTF.

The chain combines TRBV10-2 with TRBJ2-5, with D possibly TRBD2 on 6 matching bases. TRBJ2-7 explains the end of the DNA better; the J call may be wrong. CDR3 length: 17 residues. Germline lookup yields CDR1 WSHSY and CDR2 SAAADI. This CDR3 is CASSGSLGGFISYEQYF. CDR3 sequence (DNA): TGCGCCAGCAGTGGATCCTTAGGAGGGTTCATCTCCTACGAGCAGTACTTC.